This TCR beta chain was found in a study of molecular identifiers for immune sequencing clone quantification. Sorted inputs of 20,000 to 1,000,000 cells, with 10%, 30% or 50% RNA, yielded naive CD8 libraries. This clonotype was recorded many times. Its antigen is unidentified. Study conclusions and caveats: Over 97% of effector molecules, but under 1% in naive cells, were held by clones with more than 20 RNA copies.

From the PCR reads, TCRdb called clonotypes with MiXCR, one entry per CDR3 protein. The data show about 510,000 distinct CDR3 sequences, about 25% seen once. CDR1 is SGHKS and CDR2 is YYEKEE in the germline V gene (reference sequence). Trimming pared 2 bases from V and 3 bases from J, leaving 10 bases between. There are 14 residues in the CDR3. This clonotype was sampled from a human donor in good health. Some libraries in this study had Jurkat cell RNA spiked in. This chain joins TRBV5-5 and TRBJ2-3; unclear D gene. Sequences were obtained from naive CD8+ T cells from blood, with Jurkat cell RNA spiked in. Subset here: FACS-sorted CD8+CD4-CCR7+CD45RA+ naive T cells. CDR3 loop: CASSLWQITDTQYF. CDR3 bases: TGTGCCAGCAGCTTATGGCAGATAACAGATACGCAGTATTTT. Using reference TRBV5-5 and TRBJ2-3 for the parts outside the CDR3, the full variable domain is DAGVTQSPTHLIKTRGQQVTLRCSPISGHKSVSWYQQVLGQGPQFIFQYYEKEERGRGNFPDRFSARQFPNYSSELNVNALLLGDSALYLCASSLWQITDTQYFGPGTRLTVL.